This T cell receptor beta chain stems from a study of cytomegalovirus exposure and HLA in healthy donors (dated by TCRdb to 2016 to 2017). As for the study more broadly: In an earlier analysis of around 540 of the donors, under 300 Gb of sequence data and some 100 million unique TCR beta sequences from some 170 million T cells were reported. Roughly 300 gigabases of sequencing data and around 87 million unique TCR sequences were included in an early release covering around 600 HLA-typed donors. Of the roughly 410 genotyped donors, 70% to 90% were placed in the genetic ancestry cluster associated with self-reported Caucasian donors. The study aimed to test whether signatures of past pathogen exposure could be identified by cataloging public T cell receptors. The study used immunosequencing to profile the T cell repertoires of approximately 640 subjects and linked those repertoires to cytomegalovirus serostatus. Along with the approximately 700-subject first cohort, a separate validation cohort of over 90 different subjects was used. To predict cytomegalovirus infection status, the study combined high-throughput TCR immunosequencing, statistical association of individual TCRs with disease status, and machine learning. In a later analysis, previously published TCR beta repertoires from 550 to 700 donors were re-analyzed and high-resolution HLA genotyping was added so that TCR occurrence patterns could be studied. Rather than drawing on any new phenotypic data, the later analysis identified candidate immune exposures from TCR beta sequences and the way those sequences occurred across donors. An earlier analysis of 587 of the donors applied high-throughput TCR beta sequencing to assess whether each TCR beta V gene segment acted as functional or pseudogenic. Donor age, sex, ethnicity and CMV serostatus were collected together with the repertoire data. A later genetic analysis used genome-wide SNP genotypes for about 60% of the roughly 700 donors, treating that subset as a discovery cohort. Every repertoire in the discovery cohort had been generated on one and the same sequencing platform. HLA typing included class I and class II loci at four-digit resolution. Typing coverage differed by locus: A, B, C, DRB1 and DQB1 were typed in roughly 620-630 donors, DQA1 in about 500, DPA1 in 600 to 610, and DPB1 in approximately 450. Five DR-DQ haplotypes were treated as single units for association and clustering because of strong linkage in the cohort. Among approximately 370 genotyped donors of the cohort, an average of roughly 230,000 unique TCR beta nucleotide sequences was sequenced per donor, of which roughly 18% were non-productive.

Worth noting for this clone: Its target antigen remains unknown. Base-call qualities are not available, and no considerably larger clone is one nucleotide away.

Findings and caveats that apply to the study as a whole: The classifier was reported to diagnose cytomegalovirus status with high specificity and sensitivity in both the original and validation cohorts. Presence/absence analyses assumed roughly uniform sequencing depth across donors, an assumption that may not hold. A few of the identified cytomegalovirus-associated TCR beta chains were confirmed in vitro to be specific for cytomegalovirus antigens. A later genetic analysis associated a missense DCLRE1C variant with V-gene and J-gene trimming of TCR beta chains, and an independent cohort replicated the association. In a later analysis, TCR association rates were found to vary across HLA loci, with the most associated TCRs seen for DRB1 alleles and the fewest for HLA-C alleles. Because counts were too low, some 17 rarely observed V segments, including chromosome 9 orphons, were excluded from the earlier analysis of some 590 of the donors. The cohort was sequenced for TCR beta chains only, and without alpha or paired-chain data the features that could be detected were limited. In a later genetic analysis, fewer N-insertions in productive TCRs were reported among donors in an Asian-associated ancestry cluster than the roughly 700-donor mean. In a later analysis, HLA-associated TCR beta chains were found to be more clonally expanded and to have lower generation probabilities than equally common non-associated chains. Several of the top co-occurrence clusters appeared to be linked to parvovirus B19, influenza, CMV and Epstein-Barr virus, according to a later analysis. Because the 87-base-pair reads could not distinguish some IMGT-functional V segments, including TRBV6-2 and TRBV6-3, those segments were excluded. It was suggested by the authors that the approach could potentially be generalized to other disease states and immunological phenotypes. An earlier analysis of some 560 of the donors showed that most TCR beta V segments appeared in productive rearrangements either about 87% or about 30% of the time, which broadly matched IMGT annotations. A cluster of highly shared sequence variants was judged likely to be a technical artifact of the sequencing pipeline. The study listed 164 TCR beta chains as associated with cytomegalovirus. Assigning TCR associations to individual alleles was difficult when HLA alleles, especially DR and DQ, strongly co-occurred. Most TCR sequences were observed very rarely across donors, whereas some public TCRs were present in many individuals. Linkage disequilibrium might explain the correlated functional status among segregating V segments, but an unknown experimental factor could not be excluded. A further reported finding was that TCR beta sequences accurately predicted the HLA-A and HLA-B alleles for most subjects in the first cohort. At a false discovery rate of 0.05, a later analysis linked 16,951 TCR beta sequences to specific HLA alleles. Most CMV-associated TCR beta chains appeared to be HLA-restricted in a later analysis, and the HLA associations seemed to be driven largely by CMV exposure. HLA typing was unavailable for some donors at each locus, so association tests used only the typed subset. Immune exposure information for the cohort was limited to CMV serostatus.

At the junction V is shortened by 0 bases and J by 2 bases, with 16 bases in between. There are 17 amino acids in the CDR3, from cysteine to phenylalanine inclusive. Solely the CDR3 DNA is kept, with 51 bases framed from the first base. According to the germline V gene, CDR1 reads SGDLS and CDR2 reads YYNGEE. The cohort comprised 550 to 700 healthy bone marrow donors. All cohort members were sampled while nominally healthy, although unrecorded immune exposures were likely present. The donor was CMV seronegative and belonged to the group of 352 seronegative cohort members. A peripheral blood sample was provided by each donor, and peripheral blood mononuclear cells were used for TCR beta sequencing. Genomic DNA was extracted from the blood cell samples with the Qiagen DNeasy Blood Extraction Kit. To prepare the library, the immunoSEQ multiplex PCR assay was applied. For the multiplex PCR, a mixture combining 60 forward primers for TCR Vbeta segments and 13 reverse primers for TCR Jbeta segments was used. The CDR3 region of rearranged TCR beta genes was amplified from genomic DNA with a multiplex PCR assay. The amplified TCR beta libraries were sequenced on the Illumina HiSeq System as 87-base-pair reads. Per the authors' processing: In a later analysis, tens of millions of unique TCR beta chains were counted across the approximately 640 repertoires, and about 9.9 million of these chains were shared by at least two donors. Raw reads were error-corrected and collapsed into unique sequences with a nearest-neighbor algorithm that merged closely related sequences to remove PCR and sequencing errors. Alignment of CDR3 sequences to IMGT reference sequences was used to assign V, D and J gene segments. For a sequence to be retained, at least a six-nucleotide match to both a V gene segment and a J gene segment was required. Rearrangements were classified as productive when the CDR3 lacked stop codons and remained in frame with V and J, and all other rearrangements were classified as non-productive. Following IMGT convention, CDR3 was defined as the stretch from the second conserved V-encoded cysteine to the conserved J-encoded phenylalanine. In an earlier analysis of 550 to 650 of the donors, sequences lacking an unambiguous match to a single V gene segment were excluded. An earlier analysis of 450 to 650 of the donors called V segments functional above 56.7% productive rearrangements and segregating when the between-donor standard deviation exceeded 5%. A statistical classification framework was built to diagnose cytomegalovirus status from the catalog of TCR beta chain sequences. In a later analysis, V and J genes were assigned by comparing TCR nucleotide sequences against IMGT/GENE-DB human TR gene sequences. Using the TCRdist pipeline, a later analysis assigned CDR3 sequences along with most-parsimonious VDJ recombination scenarios. In a later analysis, every TCR beta chain was defined by the combination of its CDR3 amino acid sequence and its V-gene family, and reads without a unique V-gene family were dropped. In a later analysis, several hundred highly shared, low-generation-probability nucleotide sequences were removed to address suspected cross-contamination and a sequencing artifact. In a later analysis, a clonal expansion index was calculated for each public chain from normalized within-repertoire ranks of inferred template counts. A later analysis computed generation probabilities with a VDJ recombination model fitted to out-of-frame rearrangements, and checked the results against IGoR. A later analysis scored TCR-TCR, TCR-HLA and TCR-CMV co-occurrence with hypergeometric tests, applying a repertoire-size bias correction to TCR pairs. False discovery rates were estimated in a later analysis by permuting HLA or CMV assignments 20 times. In a later analysis, co-occurring TCRs were grouped with DBSCAN, and TCRdist sequence similarity was added when clustering was performed within HLA-allele-positive subsets. Co-occurrence clustering excluded repertoires with fewer than 30,000 or more than 120,000 public chains, plus five with anomalous nucleotide sharing. Imported from immuneACCESS, the table was reduced by TCRdb to in-frame sequences with V and J called. These copies leave out some clones; in studies compared against another copy, an unresolved V gene accounts for under half, and the cause of the remainder is not known. V, J and clone size are taken as reported in that table, and D and trimming were inferred from the DNA itself. This sample has more than 100,000 clones in its table, and 75% to 80% of those were observed once. Clones ranked in the top ten supply around 1% of the sample.

The chain uses TRBV9 and TRBJ2-3; TRBD2 is possibly the D segment (7 matching bases). The sample consisted of PBMCs. This sequence was found in a male donor in good health and CMV-seronegative. This receptor carries the CDR3 CASSVGRGGLNTDTQYF. At the DNA level, the sequence is TGTGCCAGCAGCGTAGGGAGGGGGGGCTTGAACACAGATACGCAGTATTTT.